Following are 23 T cell receptor beta chains from one sample sequenced in a study of cytomegalovirus exposure and HLA in healthy donors. The PCR had 60 Vbeta and 13 Jbeta primers. The assay was immunoSEQ multiplex PCR, and TCRdb's table has in-frame clones only and misses some. The sample gives 60,000 to 65,000 clones, about 65% of which show up once; around 27% is in the top ten. Sequencing input: PBMCs. The origin of the receptors is a man in his forties or fifties in good health and CMV-seropositive.

The gene calls are TRBV10-3 and TRBJ2-7; D remains ambiguous. The CDR3 extends over 12 amino acids. V was shortened by 4 bases and J by 3 bases, with 7 bases between the two germline ends. Germline CDR1 ENHRY, CDR2 SYGVKD. This CDR3 is CAISARNYEQYF. In nucleotides, the CDR3 is TGTGCCATCAGTGCGCGCAACTACGAGCAGTACTTC.

The rearrangement links TRBV5-4 to TRBJ1-1; 11 positions agree with TRBD1. There are 14 residues in the CDR3. Germline V gene lookup returns CDR1 SGHNT and CDR2 YYREEE (reference sequence). With V trimmed by 8 bases and J by 5 bases, 8 bases remained unmatched. The CDR3 sequence is CASTTDRGRTEAFF. The DNA of the CDR3 is TGTGCCAGTACGACGGACAGGGGGCGGACTGAAGCTTTCTTT.

The rearrangement joins TRBV27 to TRBJ2-7, with 8 bases fitting TRBD2. This CDR3 is built from 15 residues. V gave up 5 bases and J gave up 3 bases; unmatched junction bases: 9. CDR1 and CDR2 (germline): MNHEY, SMNVEV (reference sequence). CDR3 sequence: CASSLQGTSIYEQYF. Here the CDR3 DNA reads TGTGCCAGCAGTCTCCAGGGGACTAGTATCTACGAGCAGTACTTC.

This chain links TRBV2 with TRBJ1-1; TRBD1 is a possible D gene (5 bases). Germline lookup yields CDR1 SNHLY and CDR2 FYNNEI. Between the trimmed V and J ends, which lost 4 bases and 4 bases, there was a span of 19 bases. This CDR3 region has 16 residues. The CDR3 region is CASSGGNVGRATEAFF. CDR3 sequence (DNA): TGTGCCAGCAGTGGGGGGAACGTCGGGAGGGCCACTGAAGCTTTCTTT.

The chain joins TRBV30 to TRBJ2-3; D is perhaps TRBD1 (6 bases). The CDR3 totals 15 residues. Germline values: CDR1 GTSNPN, CDR2 SVGIG (reference sequence). Deletions cut 0 bases from V and 1 base from J, with 11 bases between. This chain's CDR3 is CAWSVGAGGTDTQYF. CDR3 coding DNA: TGTGCCTGGAGTGTAGGGGCAGGGGGCACAGATACGCAGTATTTT.

J is TRBJ2-7 and V is TRBV7-9, with 9 bases fitting TRBD2. V dropped 6 bases and J dropped 4; count of bases not matched to a gene: 16. Germline assignment: CDR1 SEHNR and CDR2 FQNEAQ (reference sequence). This CDR3 region has 17 residues. In DNA form, the CDR3 reads TGTGCCAGCAGTAGTATACGGGCTAGCGGGGAATGGTACGAGCAGTACTTC. It encodes CASSSIRASGEWYEQYF.

This clone was seen only a few times. J is TRBJ2-3 and V is TRBV15, with unresolved D. CDR1 and CDR2 from the germline V gene are LNHNV and YYDKDF (reference sequence). CDR3 size: 16 residues. V lost 8 bases and J lost 0, with 18 bases in between. CDR3 in amino acids: CATCKTPTKSTDTQYF. In DNA form, the CDR3 reads TGTGCCACCTGCAAAACCCCAACTAAAAGCACAGATACGCAGTATTTT.

The chain recombines TRBV5-1 with TRBJ2-3; 9 bases map to TRBD2. The CDR3 spans 15 residues. V lost 9 bases and J lost 1; bases outside the gene matches: 9. Germline V gene sequence: CDR1 SGHRS, CDR2 YFSETQ. In DNA, the CDR3 is TGCGCCACCAGTAGCGGGAGAGGGGGCACAGATACGCAGTATTTT. Translated: CATSSGRGGTDTQYF.

The V call is TRBV19, the J call TRBJ2-5; 8 bases align to TRBD1. The CDR3 has 14 residues. V dropped 3 bases and J dropped 5; count of bases not matched to a gene: 5. CDR1 and CDR2 from the germline V gene are LNHDA and SQIVND (reference sequence). CDR3 sequence reads: CASSMTGAVETQYF. Here the CDR3 DNA reads TGTGCCAGTAGTATGACAGGGGCGGTGGAGACCCAGTACTTC. Complete variable domain (other parts from reference TRBV19 and TRBJ2-5): DGGITQSPKYLFRKEGQNVTLSCEQNLNHDAMYWYRQDPGQGLRLIYYSQIVNDFQKGDIAEGYSVSREKKESFPLTVTSAQKNPTAFYLCASSMTGAVETQYFGPGTRLLVL.

The rearrangement uses TRBV6-5 and TRBJ1-1; a possible D gene is TRBD1 (5 bases). The germline gives CDR1 MNHEY, CDR2 SVGAGI. CDR3 length: 13 residues. Trimming removed 2 bases from V and 1 base from J, with 5 bases in between. The CDR3 DNA reads TGTGCCAGCAGTTACAGGGGGAACACTGAAGCTTTCTTT. It codes for CASSYRGNTEAFF.

This chain joins TRBV5-1 and TRBJ1-1; 10 nucleotides agree with TRBD1. From germline, CDR1 is SGHRS and CDR2 YFSETQ. J gave up 4 bases and V 5 bases, and 8 bases lay outside the gene matches. This CDR3 contains 15 residues. As DNA, the CDR3 is TGCGCCAGCAGACCCGGGACAGGGGTAGGCACTGAAGCTTTCTTT. Protein: CASRPGTGVGTEAFF.

This clone showed up just once. The chain employs TRBV13 and TRBJ2-7; TRBD1 aligns across 7 bases. CDR1 is PRHDT and CDR2 is FYEKMQ in the germline V gene (reference sequence). The CDR3 runs 13 residues. Trimming took 5 bases from V and 3 from J; bases not matched to a gene: 4. CDR3 coding DNA: TGTGCCAGCAGCCCCTCAGGGGGCTACGAGCAGTACTTC. Its protein product is CASSPSGGYEQYF. Looking up the rest from reference TRBV13 and TRBJ2-7 gives the full variable domain: AAGVIQSPRHLIKEKRETATLKCYPIPRHDTVYWYQQGPGQDPQFLISFYEKMQSDKGSIPDRFSAQQFSDYHSELNMSSLELGDSALYFCASSPSGGYEQYFGPGTRLTVT.

The rearrangement links TRBV28 to TRBJ2-3; 7 bases map to TRBD2. This CDR3 has 16 residues. Germline assignment: CDR1 MDHEN and CDR2 SYDVKM. With 6 bases clipped from V and 2 bases from J, the junction kept 11 bases outside the gene matches. The CDR3 nucleotides are TGTGCCAGCAGGCCGGGGGGTGGGGCGAACACAGATACGCAGTATTTT. Residues: CASRPGGGANTDTQYF.

This clone was picked up one time. This chain joins TRBV28 and TRBJ2-6, with 8 positions matching TRBD1. The V segment lost 6 bases and the J segment 0 bases; nucleotides outside the gene matches: 7. Looked up from germline, CDR1 is MDHEN and CDR2 is SYDVKM. There are 17 residues in the CDR3. The CDR3 reads CASSPGTGFSGANVLTF. In nucleotides, the CDR3 is TGTGCCAGCAGCCCTGGGACAGGTTTCTCTGGGGCCAACGTCCTGACTTTC.

As for this clone: This same CDR3 is encoded by further DNA sequences in the sample. The chain carries TRBV9 and TRBJ2-7, with 11 bases aligning to TRBD1. CDR3 length equals 15 residues. CDR1 and CDR2 (germline): SGDLS, YYNGEE. Trimming cost V 3 bases and J 3 bases; bases outside gene matches: 5. CDR3 region: CASSARDRGYYEQYF. The CDR3 nucleotides are TGTGCCAGCAGCGCCCGGGACAGGGGGTACTACGAGCAGTACTTC.

V usage is TRBV6-6 and J usage is TRBJ1-5; no clear D gene. CDR3 length: 13 amino acids. V was clipped by 6 bases and J by 2 bases, with 8 bases between them. CDR1 is MNHNY, CDR2 SVGAGI, per germline (reference sequence). The CDR3 loop reads CASSQSGNQPQHF. CDR3 nucleotide sequence: TGTGCCAGCAGCCAGAGCGGCAATCAGCCCCAGCATTTT.

This clone is termed large. Additional DNA sequences in this sample encode the identical CDR3. V is TRBV6-5 and J is TRBJ2-2; 8 bases agree with TRBD1. Germline V gene lookup returns CDR1 MNHEY and CDR2 SVGAGI. V dropped 7 bases and J dropped 4; count of bases not matched to a gene: 8. The CDR3 consists of 15 residues. The CDR3 loop reads CASTPLDRVTGELFF. CDR3 DNA sequence: TGTGCCAGCACCCCCTTGGACAGGGTCACCGGGGAGCTGTTTTTT.

The chain carries TRBV9 and TRBJ2-1, with 7 bases lining up with TRBD2. The germline V gene encodes CDR1 SGDLS and CDR2 YYNGEE. The J segment lost 1 base and the V segment lost 5 bases, leaving 6 bases of the junction unmatched. The CDR3 consists of 15 residues. CDR3 bases: TGTGCCAGCAGTGGGGGGGATAGTTCCTACAATGAGCAGTTCTTC. Its protein is CASSGGDSSYNEQFF.

The CDR3 sequence: CASSLDEGRGGYTEAFF. As DNA, the CDR3 is TGTGCCAGCAGCTTGGATGAGGGACGGGGGGGTTACACTGAAGCTTTCTTT. The gene calls are TRBV5-6 and TRBJ1-1; a weak D match, TRBD1 (5 bases). The germline gives CDR1 SGHDT, CDR2 YYEEEE. The CDR3 sequence is 17 residues long. V was clipped by 0 bases and J by 3 bases, with 18 bases between them.

In its sample, this clone was seen a few times. The chain recombines TRBV25-1 with TRBJ1-1; possible D gene TRBD1, 6 bases. V gave up 5 bases and J gave up 7 bases, with 17 bases separating them. This CDR3 spans 14 amino acids. Germline V gene lookup returns CDR1 MGHDK and CDR2 SYGVNS. CDR3 nucleotides: TGTGCCAGCAGTCAAGGGGGGGCCAGGGGTGAAGCTTTCTTT. The encoded protein is CASSQGGARGEAFF.

CDR3 in amino acids: CAWNPSGSYEQYF. The CDR3, as DNA: TGTGCCTGGAACCCTAGCGGATCCTACGAGCAGTACTTC. The chain recombines TRBV30 with TRBJ2-7; 7 nucleotides align to TRBD2. Germline V gives CDR1 GTSNPN, CDR2 SVGIG (reference sequence). This CDR3 comprises 13 residues. V trimming: 4 bases; J trimming: 1 base; junction bases outside the gene matches: 4.

This chain joins TRBV11-2 and TRBJ1-1; 8 bases are shared with TRBD1. With 0 bases clipped from V and 4 bases from J, the junction kept 13 bases outside the gene matches. Germline loops: CDR1 SGHAT, CDR2 FQNNGV. The CDR3 has 18 residues. The CDR3 spells CASSLEYRAGGAGTEAFF. The CDR3, as DNA: TGTGCCAGCAGCTTAGAGTATCGCGCAGGGGGCGCAGGCACTGAAGCTTTCTTT.

The rearrangement links TRBV5-6 to TRBJ2-7, with D possibly TRBD2 on 6 matching bases. CDR3 length: 15 amino acids. Germline V gene lookup returns CDR1 SGHDT and CDR2 YYEEEE. The ends were cut back, 0 bases at V and 0 bases at J, with 10 bases in the middle. CDR3 in DNA: TGTGCCAGCAGCTTGGAGGAGGGGAACTCCTACGAGCAGTACTTC. It encodes CASSLEEGNSYEQYF.